This T cell receptor beta chain comes out of a study of blood T cell repertoires in COVID-19. Turning to the study itself: Researchers got acute and convalescent COVID-19 samples from the United States, Italy and Spain. PBMCs, B-cell-depleted T cells, or T cells provided the cDNA or gDNA that made up the material.

Trimming removed 0 bases at V and 4 bases at J, with 16 bases between. The CDR3 is 16 residues long. The germline V gene encodes CDR1 SGHRS and CDR2 YFSETQ. This clone was counted a single time. Original methodology: From reference gene primer amplification, estimates of nucleated cell counts were derived. The data were produced by immunoSEQ multiplex PCR, yet TCRdb's version contains in-frame clones alone and is incomplete. The V and J calls and clone size are taken from that table; D and trimming were inferred from the DNA. The sample comprises about 36,000 clones, around 90% of which are singletons, and less than 30% rests with the top ten.

The TCR comes from a man in his sixties with active or convalescent COVID-19. Sequenced: peripheral blood. V is TRBV5-1 and J is TRBJ1-2, with D uncertain. The CDR3 loop reads CASSLASQGSSYGYTF. The CDR3 nucleotides are TGCGCCAGCAGCTTGGCCAGTCAAGGGAGCTCCTATGGCTACACCTTC.